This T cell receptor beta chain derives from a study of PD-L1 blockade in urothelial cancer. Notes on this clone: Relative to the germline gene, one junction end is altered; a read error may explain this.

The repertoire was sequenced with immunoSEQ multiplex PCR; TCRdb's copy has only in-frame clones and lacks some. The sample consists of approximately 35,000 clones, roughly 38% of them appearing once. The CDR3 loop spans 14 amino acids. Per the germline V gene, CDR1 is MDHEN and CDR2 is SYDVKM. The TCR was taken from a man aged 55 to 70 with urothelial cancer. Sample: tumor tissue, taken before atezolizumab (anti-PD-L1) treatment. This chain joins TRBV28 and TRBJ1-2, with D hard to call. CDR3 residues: CASSLVVTNYGYTF. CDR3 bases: TGTGCCAGCAGTTTGGTCGTCACTAACTATGGCTACACCTTT.